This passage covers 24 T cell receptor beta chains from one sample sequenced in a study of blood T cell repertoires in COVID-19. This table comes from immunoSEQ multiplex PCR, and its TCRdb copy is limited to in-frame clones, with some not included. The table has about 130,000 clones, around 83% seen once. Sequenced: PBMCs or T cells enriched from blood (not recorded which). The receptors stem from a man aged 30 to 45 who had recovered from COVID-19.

The chain's CDR3 is CASSLKQGGGYTF. DNA for the CDR3: TGTGCCAGCAGCCTAAAACAGGGTGGTGGCTACACCTTC. The chain has TRBV6-5 and TRBJ1-2; D might be TRBD1 (6 bases). This CDR3 contains 13 residues. CDR1 MNHEY and CDR2 SVGAGI come from the germline V gene. V gave up 6 bases and J gave up 7 bases, with 15 bases separating them.

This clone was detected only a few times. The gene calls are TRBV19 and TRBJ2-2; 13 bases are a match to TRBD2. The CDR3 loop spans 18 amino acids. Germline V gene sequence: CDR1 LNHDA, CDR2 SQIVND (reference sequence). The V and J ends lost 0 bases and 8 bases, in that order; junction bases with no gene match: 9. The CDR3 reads CASSIDGLAGDTGGELFF. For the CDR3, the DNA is TGTGCCAGTAGTATAGACGGACTAGCGGGAGATACCGGGGGGGAGCTGTTTTTT.

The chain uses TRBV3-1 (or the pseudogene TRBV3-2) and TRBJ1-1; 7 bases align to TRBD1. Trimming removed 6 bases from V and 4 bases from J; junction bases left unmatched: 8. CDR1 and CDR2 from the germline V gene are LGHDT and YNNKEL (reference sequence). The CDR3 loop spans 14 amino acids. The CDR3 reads CASRGRTGPTEAFF. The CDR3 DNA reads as TGTGCCAGCAGGGGAAGGACAGGACCCACTGAAGCTTTCTTT.

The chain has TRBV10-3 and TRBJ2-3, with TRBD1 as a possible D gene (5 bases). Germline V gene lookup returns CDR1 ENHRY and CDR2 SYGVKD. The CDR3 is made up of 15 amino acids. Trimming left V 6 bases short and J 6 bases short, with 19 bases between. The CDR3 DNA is TGTGCCATCAGGGTCGGGCAGGGTGTGACTGATACGCAGTATTTT. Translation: CAIRVGQGVTDTQYF.

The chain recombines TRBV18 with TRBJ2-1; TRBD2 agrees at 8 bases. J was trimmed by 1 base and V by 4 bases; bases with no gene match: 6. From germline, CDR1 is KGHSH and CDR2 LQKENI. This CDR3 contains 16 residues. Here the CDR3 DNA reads TGTGCCAGCTCACGAGAACTAGCGGTTTCCTACAATGAGCAGTTCTTC. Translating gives CASSRELAVSYNEQFF.

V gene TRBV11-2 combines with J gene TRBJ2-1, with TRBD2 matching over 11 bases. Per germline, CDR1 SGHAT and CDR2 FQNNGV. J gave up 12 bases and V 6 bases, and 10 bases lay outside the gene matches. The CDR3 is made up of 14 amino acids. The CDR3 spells CASRSLAGGPLQFF. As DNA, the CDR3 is TGTGCCAGCAGATCGTTAGCGGGGGGGCCACTGCAGTTCTTC.

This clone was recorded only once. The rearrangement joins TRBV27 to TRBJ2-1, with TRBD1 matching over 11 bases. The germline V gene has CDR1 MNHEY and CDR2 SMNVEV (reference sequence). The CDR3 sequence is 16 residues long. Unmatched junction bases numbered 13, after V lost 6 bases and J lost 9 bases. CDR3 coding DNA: TGTGCCAGCAGCTCTGGGACAGGGGGAATCCGGAGTGAGCAGTTCTTC. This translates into CASSSGTGGIRSEQFF.

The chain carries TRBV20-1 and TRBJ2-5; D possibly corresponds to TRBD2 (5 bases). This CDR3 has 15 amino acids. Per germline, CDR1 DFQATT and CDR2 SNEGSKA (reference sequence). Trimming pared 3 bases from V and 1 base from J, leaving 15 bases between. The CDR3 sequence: CSASSSSVAQETQYF. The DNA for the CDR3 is TGCAGTGCTAGTTCAAGTAGCGTAGCCCAAGAGACCCAGTACTTC.

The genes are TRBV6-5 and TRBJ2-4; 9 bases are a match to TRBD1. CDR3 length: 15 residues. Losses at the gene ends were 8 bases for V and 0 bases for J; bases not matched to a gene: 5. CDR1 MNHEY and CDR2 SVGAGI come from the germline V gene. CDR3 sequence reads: CASSNRGLAKNIQYF. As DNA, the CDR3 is TGTGCCAGCTCCAACAGGGGGCTAGCCAAAAACATTCAGTACTTC.

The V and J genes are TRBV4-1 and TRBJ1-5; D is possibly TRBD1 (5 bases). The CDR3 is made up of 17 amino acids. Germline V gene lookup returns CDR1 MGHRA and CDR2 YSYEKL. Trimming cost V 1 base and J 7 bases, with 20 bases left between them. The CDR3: CASSQGGAGPLWQPQHF. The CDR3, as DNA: TGCGCCAGCAGCCAAGGCGGGGCAGGGCCCTTATGGCAGCCCCAGCATTTT.

The CDR3 protein is CASSYSGTSGSYEQYF. Written as DNA, the CDR3 is TGTGCCAGCAGTTACTCCGGGACTAGCGGCTCCTACGAGCAGTACTTC. The chain links TRBV6-5 to TRBJ2-7; 11 positions agree with TRBD2. With 0 bases clipped from V and 0 bases from J, the junction kept 1 base outside the gene matches. The CDR3 is 16 residues long. Germline V gene sequence: CDR1 MNHEY, CDR2 SVGAGI.

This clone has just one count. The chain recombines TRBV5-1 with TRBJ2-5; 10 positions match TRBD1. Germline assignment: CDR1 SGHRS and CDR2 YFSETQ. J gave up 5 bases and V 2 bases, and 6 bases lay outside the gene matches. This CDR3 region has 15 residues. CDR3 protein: CASSLMTGGLETQYF. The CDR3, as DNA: TGCGCCAGCAGCTTAATGACAGGGGGCCTGGAGACCCAGTACTTC.

The CDR3 nucleotides are TGTGCCAGCAGACAGGACCGTTCCTACAATGAGCAGTTCTTC. Protein product: CASRQDRSYNEQFF. V is TRBV27 and J is TRBJ2-1; tentative D call: TRBD1 (5 bases). The CDR3 is 14 amino acids. The V gene lost 6 bases and the J gene lost 1 base, with 10 bases spanning the gap. The germline V gene encodes CDR1 MNHEY and CDR2 SMNVEV (reference sequence).

This CDR3 is CASSLWTEVNTEAFF. CDR3 DNA: TGTGCCAGCAGTTTATGGACAGAGGTGAACACTGAAGCTTTCTTT. V usage is TRBV27 and J usage is TRBJ1-1, with TRBD1 as a possible D gene (6 bases). This CDR3 spans 15 amino acids. V was pared by 1 base and J by 0 bases, with 9 bases between. The V gene's germline CDR1 is MNHEY and CDR2 SMNVEV (reference sequence).

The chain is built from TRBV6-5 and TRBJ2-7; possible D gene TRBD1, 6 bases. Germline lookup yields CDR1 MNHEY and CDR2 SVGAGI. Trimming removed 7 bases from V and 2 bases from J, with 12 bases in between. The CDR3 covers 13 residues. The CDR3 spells CASTDRPTYEQYF. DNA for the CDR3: TGTGCCAGCACCGACAGGCCTACCTACGAGCAGTACTTC.

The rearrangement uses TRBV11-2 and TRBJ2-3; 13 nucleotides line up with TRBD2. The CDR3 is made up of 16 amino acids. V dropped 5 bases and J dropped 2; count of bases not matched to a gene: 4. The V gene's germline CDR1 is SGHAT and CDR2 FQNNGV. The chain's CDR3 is CASSPGTSGDTDTQYF. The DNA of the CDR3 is TGTGCCAGCAGCCCCGGGACTAGCGGGGACACAGATACGCAGTATTTT.

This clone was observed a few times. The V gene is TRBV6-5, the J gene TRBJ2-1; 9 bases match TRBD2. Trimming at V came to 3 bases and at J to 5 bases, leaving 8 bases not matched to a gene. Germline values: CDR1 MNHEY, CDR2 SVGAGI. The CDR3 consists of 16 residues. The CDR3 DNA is TGTGCCAGCAGTTATACTAGCGGGCTCAGAGACAATGAGCAGTTCTTC. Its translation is CASSYTSGLRDNEQFF.

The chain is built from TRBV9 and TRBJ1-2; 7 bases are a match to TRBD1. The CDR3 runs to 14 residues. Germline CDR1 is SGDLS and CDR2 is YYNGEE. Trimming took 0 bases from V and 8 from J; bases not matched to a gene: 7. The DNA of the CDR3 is TGTGCCAGCAGCGTAGTTGGGGCAGGGGGAGGCTACACCTTC. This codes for CASSVVGAGGGYTF.

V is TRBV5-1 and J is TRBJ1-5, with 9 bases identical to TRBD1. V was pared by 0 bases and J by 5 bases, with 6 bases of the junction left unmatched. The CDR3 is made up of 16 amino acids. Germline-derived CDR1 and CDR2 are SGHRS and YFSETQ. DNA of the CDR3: TGCGCCAGCAGCTTGGATGGGACAGGGATCGATCAGCCCCAGCATTTT. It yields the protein CASSLDGTGIDQPQHF.

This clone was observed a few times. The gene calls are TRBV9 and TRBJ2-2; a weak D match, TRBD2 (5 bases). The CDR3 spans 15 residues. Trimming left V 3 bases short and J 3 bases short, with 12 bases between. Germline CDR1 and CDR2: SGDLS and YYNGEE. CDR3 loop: CASSGALADTGELFF. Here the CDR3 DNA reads TGTGCCAGCAGCGGGGCCCTAGCAGACACCGGGGAGCTGTTTTTT.

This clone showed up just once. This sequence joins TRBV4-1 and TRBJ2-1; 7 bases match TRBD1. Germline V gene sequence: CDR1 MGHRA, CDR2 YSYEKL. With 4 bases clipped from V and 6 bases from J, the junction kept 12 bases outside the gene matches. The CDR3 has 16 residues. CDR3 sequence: CASSPEGARSRNEQFF. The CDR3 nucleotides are TGCGCCAGCAGCCCTGAGGGGGCGAGATCTCGCAATGAGCAGTTCTTC.

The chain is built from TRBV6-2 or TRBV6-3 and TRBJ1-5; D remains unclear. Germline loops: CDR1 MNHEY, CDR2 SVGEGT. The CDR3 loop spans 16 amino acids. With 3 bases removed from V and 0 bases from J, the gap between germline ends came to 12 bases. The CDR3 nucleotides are TGTGCCAGCAGTTATCCCGCGGTAAATAGCAATCAGCCCCAGCATTTT. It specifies CASSYPAVNSNQPQHF.

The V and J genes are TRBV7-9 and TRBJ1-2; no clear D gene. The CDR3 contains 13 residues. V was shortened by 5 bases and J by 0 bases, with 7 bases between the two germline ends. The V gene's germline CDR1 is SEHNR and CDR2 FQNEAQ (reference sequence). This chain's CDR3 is CASSQEANYGYTF. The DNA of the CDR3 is TGTGCCAGCAGCCAGGAGGCTAACTATGGCTACACCTTC.

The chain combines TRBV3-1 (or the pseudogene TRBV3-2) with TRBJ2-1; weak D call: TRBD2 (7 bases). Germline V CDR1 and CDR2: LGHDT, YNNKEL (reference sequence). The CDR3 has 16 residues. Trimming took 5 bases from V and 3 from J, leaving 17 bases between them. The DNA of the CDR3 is TGTGCCAGCAGCTCGCGCCAGAGGGGGGGCTACAATGAGCAGTTCTTC. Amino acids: CASSSRQRGGYNEQFF.